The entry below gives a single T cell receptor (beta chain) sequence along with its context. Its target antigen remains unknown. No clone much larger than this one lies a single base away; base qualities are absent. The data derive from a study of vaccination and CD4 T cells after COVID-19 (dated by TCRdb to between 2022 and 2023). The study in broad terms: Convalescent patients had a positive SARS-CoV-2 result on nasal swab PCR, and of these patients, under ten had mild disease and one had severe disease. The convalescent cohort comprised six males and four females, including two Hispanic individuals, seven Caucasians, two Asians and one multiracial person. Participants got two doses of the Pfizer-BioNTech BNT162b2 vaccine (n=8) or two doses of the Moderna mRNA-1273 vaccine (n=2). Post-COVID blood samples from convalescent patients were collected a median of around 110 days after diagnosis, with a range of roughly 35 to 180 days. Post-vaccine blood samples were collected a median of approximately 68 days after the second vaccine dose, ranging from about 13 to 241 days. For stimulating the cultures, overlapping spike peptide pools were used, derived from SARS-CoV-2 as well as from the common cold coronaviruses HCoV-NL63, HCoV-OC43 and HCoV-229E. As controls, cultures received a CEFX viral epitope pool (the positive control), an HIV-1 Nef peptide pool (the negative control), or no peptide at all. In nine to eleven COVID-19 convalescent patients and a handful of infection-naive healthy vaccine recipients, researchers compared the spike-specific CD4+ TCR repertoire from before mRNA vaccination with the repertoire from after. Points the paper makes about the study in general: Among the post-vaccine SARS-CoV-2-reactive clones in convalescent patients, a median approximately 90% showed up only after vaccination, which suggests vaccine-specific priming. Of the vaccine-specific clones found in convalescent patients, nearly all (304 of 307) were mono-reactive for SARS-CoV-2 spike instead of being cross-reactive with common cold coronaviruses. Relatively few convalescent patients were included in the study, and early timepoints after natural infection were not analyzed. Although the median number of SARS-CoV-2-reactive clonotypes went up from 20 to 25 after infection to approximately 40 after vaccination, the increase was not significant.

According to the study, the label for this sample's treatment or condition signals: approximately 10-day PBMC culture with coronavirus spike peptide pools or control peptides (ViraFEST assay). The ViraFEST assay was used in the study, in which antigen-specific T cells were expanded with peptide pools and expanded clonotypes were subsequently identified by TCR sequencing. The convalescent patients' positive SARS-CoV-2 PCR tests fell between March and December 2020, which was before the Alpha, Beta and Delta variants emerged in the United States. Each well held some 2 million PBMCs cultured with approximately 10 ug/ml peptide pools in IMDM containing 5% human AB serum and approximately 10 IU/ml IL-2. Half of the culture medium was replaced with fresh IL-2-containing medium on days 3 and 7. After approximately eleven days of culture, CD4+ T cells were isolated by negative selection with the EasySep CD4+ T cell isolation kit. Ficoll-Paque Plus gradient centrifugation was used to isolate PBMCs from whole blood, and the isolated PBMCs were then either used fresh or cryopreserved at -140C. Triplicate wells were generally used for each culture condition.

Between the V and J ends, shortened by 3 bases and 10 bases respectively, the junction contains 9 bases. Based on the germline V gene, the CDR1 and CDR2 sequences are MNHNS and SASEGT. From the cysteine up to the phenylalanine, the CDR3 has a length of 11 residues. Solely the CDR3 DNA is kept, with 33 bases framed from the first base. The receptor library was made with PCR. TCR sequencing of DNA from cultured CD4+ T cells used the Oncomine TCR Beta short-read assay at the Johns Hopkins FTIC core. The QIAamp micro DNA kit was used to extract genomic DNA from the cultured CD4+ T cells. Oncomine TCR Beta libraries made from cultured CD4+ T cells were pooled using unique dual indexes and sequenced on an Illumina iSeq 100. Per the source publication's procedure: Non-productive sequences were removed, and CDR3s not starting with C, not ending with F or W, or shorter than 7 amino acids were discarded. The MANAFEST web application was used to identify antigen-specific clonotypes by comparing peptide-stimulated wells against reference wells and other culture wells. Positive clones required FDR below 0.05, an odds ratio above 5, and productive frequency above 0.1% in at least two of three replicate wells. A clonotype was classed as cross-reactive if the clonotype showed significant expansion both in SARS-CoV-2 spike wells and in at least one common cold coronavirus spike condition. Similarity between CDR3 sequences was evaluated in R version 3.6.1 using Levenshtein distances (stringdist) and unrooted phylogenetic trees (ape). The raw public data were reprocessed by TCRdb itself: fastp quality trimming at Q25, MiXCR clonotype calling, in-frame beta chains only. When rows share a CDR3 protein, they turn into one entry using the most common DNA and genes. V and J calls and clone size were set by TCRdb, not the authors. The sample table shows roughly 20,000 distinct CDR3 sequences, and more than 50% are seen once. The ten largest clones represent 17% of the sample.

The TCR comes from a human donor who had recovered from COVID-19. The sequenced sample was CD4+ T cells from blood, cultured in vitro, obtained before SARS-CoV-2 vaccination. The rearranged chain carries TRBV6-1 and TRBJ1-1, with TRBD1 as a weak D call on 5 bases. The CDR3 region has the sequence CASSDRVRAFF. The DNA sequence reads TGTGCCAGCAGTGACAGGGTGCGAGCTTTCTTT.